This note documents a single TCR beta chain sequence. The antigen is not known. These data come from a study of T cell responses to AZD1222 COVID-19 vaccine. The protocol was immunoSEQ multiplex PCR, while the TCRdb copy is restricted to in-frame clones and leaves out a portion. The data contain 90,000 to 150,000 clones, around 90% of them singletons. Germline V gene sequence: CDR1 SGDLS, CDR2 YYNGEE. CDR3 length: 15 residues. With 3 bases removed from V and 0 bases from J, the gap between germline ends came to 7 bases. Findings of the study overall: There were mostly white British donors and more females than males, and clonal diversity was possibly underestimated. Only six AZD1222 recipients tested seropositive at baseline. Vaccine-associated CD4 TCRs spanned spike, dominant at 160-218 and 743-854.

The rearrangement joins TRBV9 to TRBJ2-6; D is unclear. The sequenced sample was peripheral blood, obtained on day 0 of AZD1222 vaccination. The receptor comes from an adult in good health. CDR3 residues: CASSAPHSGANVLTF. In DNA, the CDR3 is TGTGCCAGCAGCGCCCCACACTCTGGGGCCAACGTCCTGACTTTC.